This T cell receptor (beta chain) was retrieved from a study of post-analysis software for immune sequencing data. Whole-study results and caveats: When compared against controls, multiple sclerosis patients showed significantly lower normalized Chao1 diversity. Patients used roughly five TRBV segments, including TRBV5-6, TRBV5-1 and TRBV20-1, more often than controls.

Unique molecular identifiers were carried by the TCR beta cDNA libraries. From about 0.98 to 11 million T cells, roughly 540,000 cDNA molecules were obtained. TCRdb processed the PCR reads anew with MiXCR; each CDR3 protein has one entry. The repertoire holds 740,000 or so distinct CDR3 sequences, roughly half seen once, with about 4.8% in the top ten. This clonotype was recorded a few times. No antigen is known for it. J was trimmed by 1 base and V by 4 bases; bases with no gene match: 9. The CDR3 is 17 residues long. From germline, CDR1 is SEHNR and CDR2 FQNEAQ (reference sequence). The sequenced sample consisted of blood. This sequence originates from a girl between 10 and 17 years old with multiple sclerosis. The V call is TRBV7-9, the J call TRBJ2-5; TRBD2 matches 10 bases. The CDR3 region is CASSSSRLAGVQETQYF. The CDR3, as DNA: TGTGCCAGCAGCTCCTCACGCCTAGCGGGGGTCCAAGAGACCCAGTACTTC.